This T cell receptor beta chain came from a study of memory CD4+ T cells and cytomegalovirus serostatus. Study context: Of the healthy Belgian adults, several were CMV seropositive and 20 to 30 seronegative.

V gave up 0 bases and J gave up 6 bases, with 10 bases separating them. Germline V CDR1 and CDR2: SGHDT, YYEEEE. The CDR3 consists of 13 residues. Per the authors' pipeline: Out-of-frame sequences were removed, leaving about 2.2 million distinct TCRbeta sequences. The repertoire was sequenced with immunoSEQ multiplex PCR; TCRdb's copy has only in-frame clones and lacks some. Clonal size and the V and J genes are those of that table, whereas D and trimming came from the DNA. The table has about 56,000 clones, around 79% seen once. Single viable CD3+CD4+CD8-CD45RO+ cells were sorted as the memory CD4+ T cells. CMV serostatus came from serum IgG against pp150, pp28, p38, p52.

The source is an adult in good health and CMV-seropositive. Sequencing input: memory CD4+ T cells from blood. The chain couples TRBV5-6 to TRBJ2-7; tentatively, D is TRBD1 (5 bases). CDR3 protein: CASSLAAGREQYF. The CDR3 coding sequence is TGTGCCAGCAGCTTGGCTGCAGGGCGCGAGCAGTACTTC.